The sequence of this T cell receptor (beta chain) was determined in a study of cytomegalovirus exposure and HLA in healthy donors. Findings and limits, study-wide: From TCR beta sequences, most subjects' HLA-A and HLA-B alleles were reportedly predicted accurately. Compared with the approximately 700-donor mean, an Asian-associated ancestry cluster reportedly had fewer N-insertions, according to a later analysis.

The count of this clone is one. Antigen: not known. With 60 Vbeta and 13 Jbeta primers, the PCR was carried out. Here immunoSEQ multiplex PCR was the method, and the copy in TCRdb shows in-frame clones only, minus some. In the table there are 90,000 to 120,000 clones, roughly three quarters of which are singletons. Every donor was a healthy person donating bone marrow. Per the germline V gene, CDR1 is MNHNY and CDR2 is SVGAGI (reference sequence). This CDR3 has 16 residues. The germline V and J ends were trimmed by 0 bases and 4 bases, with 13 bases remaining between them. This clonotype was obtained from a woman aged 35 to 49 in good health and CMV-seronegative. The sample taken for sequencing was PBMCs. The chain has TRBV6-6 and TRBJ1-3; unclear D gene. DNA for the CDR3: TGTGCCAGCAGTTACTCGAGTGAAAGTTACGGAAACACCATATATTTT. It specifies CASSYSSESYGNTIYF.